These T cell receptor beta chains were read from a single sample in a study of T cells after yellow fever vaccination. TCRdb processed the 5' RACE reads anew with MiXCR; each CDR3 protein has one entry. The profile covers more than 120,000 distinct CDR3 sequences, with 7% to 9% appearing a single time and around 0.73% taken by the ten largest. The specimen was CD4+ T cells sorted from PBMCs, collected 5 days after the yellow fever booster vaccination. The receptors were sampled from a man aged 25-40 years who received the YFV17D yellow fever vaccine. The CDR3 runs from the conserved cysteine through the conserved F or W. Not every row has a clone size; where given, it reads once, few, many or a size class.

abundance: few; v_gene: TRBV20-1; CDR3aa: CSATGTRRDNEQFF
abundance: many; v_gene: TRBV6-5; CDR3aa: CASSFSGTPNEQFF
abundance: few; v_gene: TRBV19; CDR3aa: CASSIVTNRNEQFF
abundance: -; v_gene: TRBV20-1; CDR3aa: CSARDPIRGGGEQYF
abundance: -; v_gene: TRBV5-6; CDR3aa: CASSFSALEQYF
abundance: few; v_gene: TRBV3-1; CDR3aa: CASSHLGGLGDTGELFF
abundance: many; v_gene: TRBV4-3; CDR3aa: CASSPALTRLRDEQFF
abundance: many; v_gene: TRBV12-3/TRBV12-4; CDR3aa: CASSPNTGSRWELFF
abundance: many; v_gene: TRBV18; CDR3aa: CASSSGQESYEQYF
abundance: many; v_gene: TRBV6-1; CDR3aa: CASRLGGMTGTDTQYF
abundance: many; v_gene: TRBV15; CDR3aa: CATSGEGDYGYTF
abundance: many; v_gene: TRBV5-1; CDR3aa: CASSLAAGSYEQFF
abundance: many; v_gene: TRBV6-5; CDR3aa: CASRHKGYGYTF
abundance: many; v_gene: TRBV7-2; CDR3aa: CASSVTGPGLISYEQYF
abundance: few; v_gene: TRBV30; CDR3aa: CAWRDFGGPTYEQYF
abundance: -; v_gene: TRBV6-1; CDR3aa: CASSPEAGERNEQYF
abundance: -; v_gene: TRBV9; CDR3aa: CASSRGPSPNNYGYTF
abundance: many; v_gene: TRBV20-1; CDR3aa: CSASPILAGASEQYF
abundance: many; v_gene: TRBV3-1; CDR3aa: CASSHFEGAPYEQYF
abundance: many; v_gene: TRBV5-1; CDR3aa: CASSLEYLGGEQFF
abundance: -; v_gene: TRBV5-4; CDR3aa: CASSYGQAYTDTQYF
abundance: few; v_gene: TRBV20-1; CDR3aa: CSAGDRSNYGYTF
abundance: many; v_gene: TRBV20-1; CDR3aa: CSAQESSGNTIYF
abundance: many; v_gene: TRBV15; CDR3aa: CATSRDSARSLAFF
abundance: many; v_gene: TRBV7-2; CDR3aa: CASSLRLSHEQYF
abundance: many; v_gene: TRBV5-1; CDR3aa: CASGLALNNEQFF
abundance: many; v_gene: TRBV9; CDR3aa: CASSRQGGSTDTQYF
abundance: many; v_gene: TRBV10-3; CDR3aa: CAISESGPLGTEQFF
abundance: -; v_gene: TRBV4-3; CDR3aa: CASSQELSIAGGYEQYF
abundance: many; v_gene: TRBV11-2; CDR3aa: CASSRDSYGYTF
abundance: many; v_gene: TRBV7-2; CDR3aa: CASSSNQGRGGDTQYF
abundance: -; v_gene: TRBV5-1; CDR3aa: CASSLGRTGGFEQYF
abundance: many; v_gene: TRBV7-2; CDR3aa: CASSPGTGNEKLFF
abundance: many; v_gene: TRBV20-1; CDR3aa: CSARDLGLPETQYF
abundance: many; v_gene: TRBV7-2; CDR3aa: CASSSSGRGSSYNEQFF
abundance: many; v_gene: TRBV7-2; CDR3aa: CASSLINAYEQYF
abundance: many; v_gene: TRBV12-3/TRBV12-4; CDR3aa: CASSSFRQGGQFF
abundance: many; v_gene: TRBV6-2/TRBV6-3; CDR3aa: CASSPGTPYNEQFF
abundance: many; v_gene: TRBV12-3/TRBV12-4; CDR3aa: CASSVASGRQLGYEQYF
abundance: many; v_gene: TRBV7-2; CDR3aa: CASKTRDQNTGELFF
abundance: many; v_gene: TRBV29-1; CDR3aa: CSVFGGTGAQETQYF
abundance: -; v_gene: TRBV20-1; CDR3aa: CSAFGTSGTTDTQYF
abundance: many; v_gene: TRBV6-5; CDR3aa: CASKGGLATGELFF
abundance: many; v_gene: TRBV10-3; CDR3aa: CAISESVTSGANVLTF
abundance: many; v_gene: TRBV15; CDR3aa: CATSEPGQLSLDEQFF